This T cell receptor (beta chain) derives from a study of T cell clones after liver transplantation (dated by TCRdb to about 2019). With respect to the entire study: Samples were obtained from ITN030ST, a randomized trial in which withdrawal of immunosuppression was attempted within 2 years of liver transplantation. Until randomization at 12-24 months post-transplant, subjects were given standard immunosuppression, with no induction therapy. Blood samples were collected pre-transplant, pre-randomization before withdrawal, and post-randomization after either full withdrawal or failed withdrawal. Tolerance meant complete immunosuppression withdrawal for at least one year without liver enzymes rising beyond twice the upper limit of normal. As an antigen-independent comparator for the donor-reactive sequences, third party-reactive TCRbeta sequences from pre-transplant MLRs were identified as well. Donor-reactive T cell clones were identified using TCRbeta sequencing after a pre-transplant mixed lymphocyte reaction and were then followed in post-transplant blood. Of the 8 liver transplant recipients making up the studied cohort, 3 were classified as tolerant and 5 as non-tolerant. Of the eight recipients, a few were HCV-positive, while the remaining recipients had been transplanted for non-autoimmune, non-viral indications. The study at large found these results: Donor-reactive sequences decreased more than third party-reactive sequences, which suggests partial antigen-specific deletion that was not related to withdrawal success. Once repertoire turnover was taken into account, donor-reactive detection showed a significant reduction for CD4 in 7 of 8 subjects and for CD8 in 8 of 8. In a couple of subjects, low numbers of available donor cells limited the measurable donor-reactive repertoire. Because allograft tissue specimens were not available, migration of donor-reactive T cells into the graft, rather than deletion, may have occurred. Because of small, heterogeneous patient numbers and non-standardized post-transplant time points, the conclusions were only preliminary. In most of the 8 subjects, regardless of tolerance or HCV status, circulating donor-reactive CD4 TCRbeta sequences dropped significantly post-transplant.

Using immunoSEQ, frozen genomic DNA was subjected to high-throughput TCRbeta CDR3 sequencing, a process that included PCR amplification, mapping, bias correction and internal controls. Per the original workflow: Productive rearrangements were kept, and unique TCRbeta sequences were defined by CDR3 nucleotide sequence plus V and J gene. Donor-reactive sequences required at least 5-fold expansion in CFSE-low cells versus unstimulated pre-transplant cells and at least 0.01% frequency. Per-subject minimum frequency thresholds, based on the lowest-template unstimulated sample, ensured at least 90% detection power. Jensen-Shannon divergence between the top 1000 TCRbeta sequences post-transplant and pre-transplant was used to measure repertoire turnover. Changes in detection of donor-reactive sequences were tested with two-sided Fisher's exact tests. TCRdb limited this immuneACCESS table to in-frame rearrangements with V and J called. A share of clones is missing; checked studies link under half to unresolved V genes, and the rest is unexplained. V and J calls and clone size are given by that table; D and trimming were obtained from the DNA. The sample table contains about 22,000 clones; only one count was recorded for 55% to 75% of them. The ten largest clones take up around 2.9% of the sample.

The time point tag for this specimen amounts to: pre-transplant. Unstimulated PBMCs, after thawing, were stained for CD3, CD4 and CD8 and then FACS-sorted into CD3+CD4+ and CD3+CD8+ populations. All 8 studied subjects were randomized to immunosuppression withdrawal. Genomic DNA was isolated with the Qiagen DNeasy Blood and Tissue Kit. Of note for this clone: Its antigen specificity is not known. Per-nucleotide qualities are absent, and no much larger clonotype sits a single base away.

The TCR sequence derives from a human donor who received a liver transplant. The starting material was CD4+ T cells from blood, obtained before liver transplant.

The nucleotide sequence reads as follows: TGTGCCAGCAGCCGCACAGATACGCAGTATTTT. It codes for CASSRTDTQYF. The chain employs TRBV7-2 and TRBJ2-3, with the D gene call left open. Via the germline V gene, CDR1 is SGHTA and CDR2 FQGNSA. The CDR3 starts with the cysteine, ends with the phenylalanine, and has 11 residues. The CDR3 DNA has 33 bases and is translated from base 1. V is clipped by 5 bases and J by 1 base, and the sequence between their germline boundaries is 1 base long.